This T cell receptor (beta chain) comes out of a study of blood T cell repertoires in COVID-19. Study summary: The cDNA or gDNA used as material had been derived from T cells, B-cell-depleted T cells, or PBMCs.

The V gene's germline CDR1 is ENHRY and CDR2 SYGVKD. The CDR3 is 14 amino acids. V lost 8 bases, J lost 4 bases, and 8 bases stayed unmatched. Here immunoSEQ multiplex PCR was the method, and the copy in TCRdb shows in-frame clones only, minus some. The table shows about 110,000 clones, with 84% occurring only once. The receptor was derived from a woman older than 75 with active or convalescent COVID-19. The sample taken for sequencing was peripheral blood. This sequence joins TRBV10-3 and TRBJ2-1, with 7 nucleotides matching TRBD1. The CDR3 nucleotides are TGTGCCATCGCCGGGACAGAAAAATACAATGAGCAGTTCTTC. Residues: CAIAGTEKYNEQFF.